This T cell receptor beta chain was documented in a study of human T cells and chemical hapten exposure. Study-wide background: It was small differences in pooled library volume that mainly caused per-sample TCR yields to vary.

TCRdb itself ran the RACE reads through MiXCR, one entry per CDR3 protein. The data show some 93,000 distinct CDR3 sequences, approximately 9.7% seen once. This clonotype was seen a few times. Germline CDR1 reads SGHAT; CDR2 reads FQNNGV. The CDR3 runs 17 residues. The V gene lost 9 bases and the J gene lost 0 bases, with 18 bases spanning the gap. Time point described: healthy volunteer bleed at 2 weeks. Blood, whole and unfractionated, served as the source for total RNA extraction. Specimen: whole blood. V is TRBV11-2 and J is TRBJ2-6; D is perhaps TRBD1 (6 bases). This TCR derives from a female donor in good health. Some clones in this sample may be carry-over from other donors' samples. The CDR3, as DNA: TGTGCCAGTAGTGGCGGACAGTCCGACTCTGGGGCCAACGTCCTGACTTTC. Its protein is CASSGGQSDSGANVLTF.